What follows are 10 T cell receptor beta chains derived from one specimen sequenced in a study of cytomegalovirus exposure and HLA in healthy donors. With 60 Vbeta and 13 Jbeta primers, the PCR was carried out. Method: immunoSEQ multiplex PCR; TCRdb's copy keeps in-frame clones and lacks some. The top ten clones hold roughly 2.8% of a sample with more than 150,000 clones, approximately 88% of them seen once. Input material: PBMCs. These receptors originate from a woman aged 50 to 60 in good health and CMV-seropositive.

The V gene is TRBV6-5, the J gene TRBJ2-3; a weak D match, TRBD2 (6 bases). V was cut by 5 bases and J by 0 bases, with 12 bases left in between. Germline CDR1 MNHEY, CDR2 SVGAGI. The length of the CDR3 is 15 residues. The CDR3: CASSGAGRSTDTQYF. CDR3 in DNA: TGTGCCAGCAGTGGCGCGGGGCGGAGCACAGATACGCAGTATTTT.

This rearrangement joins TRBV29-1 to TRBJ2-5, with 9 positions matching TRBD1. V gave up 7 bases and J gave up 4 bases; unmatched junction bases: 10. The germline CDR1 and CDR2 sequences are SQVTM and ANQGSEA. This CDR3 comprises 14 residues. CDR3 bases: TGCAGCGCCCCCCCGGGACAGGGTTCAGAGACCCAGTACTTC. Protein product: CSAPPGQGSETQYF.

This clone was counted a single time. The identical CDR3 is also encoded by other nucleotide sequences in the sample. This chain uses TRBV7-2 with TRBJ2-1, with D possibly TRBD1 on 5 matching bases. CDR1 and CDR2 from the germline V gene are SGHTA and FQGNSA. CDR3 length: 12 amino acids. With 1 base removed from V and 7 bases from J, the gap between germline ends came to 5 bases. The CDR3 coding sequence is TGTGCCAGCAGCTTAGACAGGAATGAGCAGTTCTTC. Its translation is CASSLDRNEQFF.

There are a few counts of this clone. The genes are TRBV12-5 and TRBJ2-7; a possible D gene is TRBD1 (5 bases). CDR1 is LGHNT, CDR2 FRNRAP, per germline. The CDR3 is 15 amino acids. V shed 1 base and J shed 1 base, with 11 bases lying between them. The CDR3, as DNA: TGTGCTAGTGGTTTGGGCTGGGGCCAATCCTACGAGCAGTACTTC. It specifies CASGLGWGQSYEQYF.

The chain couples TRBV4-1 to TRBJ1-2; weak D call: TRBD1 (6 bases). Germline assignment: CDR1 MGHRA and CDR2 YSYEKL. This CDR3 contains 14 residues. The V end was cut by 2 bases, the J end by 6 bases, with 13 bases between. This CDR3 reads CASSQSQGSDGYTF. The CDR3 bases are TGCGCCAGCAGCCAATCACAGGGCTCTGATGGCTACACCTTC.

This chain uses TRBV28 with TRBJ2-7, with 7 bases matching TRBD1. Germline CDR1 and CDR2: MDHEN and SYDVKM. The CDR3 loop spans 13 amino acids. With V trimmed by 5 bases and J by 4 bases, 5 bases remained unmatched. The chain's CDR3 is CASSPNRGYEQYF. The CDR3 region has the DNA TGTGCCAGCAGTCCAAACAGGGGATACGAGCAGTACTTC.

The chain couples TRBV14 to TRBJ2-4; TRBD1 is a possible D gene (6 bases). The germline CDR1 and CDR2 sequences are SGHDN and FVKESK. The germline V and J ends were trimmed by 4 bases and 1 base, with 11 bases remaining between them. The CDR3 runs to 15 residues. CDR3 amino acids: CASSRGQHAKNIQYF. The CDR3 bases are TGTGCCAGCAGCCGAGGACAGCACGCCAAAAACATTCAGTACTTC.

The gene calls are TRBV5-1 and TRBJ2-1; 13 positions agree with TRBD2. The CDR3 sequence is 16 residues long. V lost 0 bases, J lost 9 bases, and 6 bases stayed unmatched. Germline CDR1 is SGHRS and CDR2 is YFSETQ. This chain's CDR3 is CASSLATSGGATEQFF. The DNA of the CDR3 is TGCGCCAGCAGCTTGGCAACTAGCGGGGGGGCCACTGAGCAGTTCTTC.

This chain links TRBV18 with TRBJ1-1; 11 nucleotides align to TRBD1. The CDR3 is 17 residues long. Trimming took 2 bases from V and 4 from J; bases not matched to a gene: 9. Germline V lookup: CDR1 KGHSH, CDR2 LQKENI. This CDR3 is CASSPIGAGTGGTEAFF. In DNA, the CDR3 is TGTGCCAGCTCACCAATCGGGGCTGGGACAGGGGGCACTGAAGCTTTCTTT.

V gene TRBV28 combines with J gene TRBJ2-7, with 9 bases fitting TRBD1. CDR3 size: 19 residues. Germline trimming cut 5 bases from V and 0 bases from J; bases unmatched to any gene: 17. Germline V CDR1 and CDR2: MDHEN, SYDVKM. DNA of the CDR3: TGTGCCAGCAGTGGCCCGGGACAGGGATCTGGCGCCTTCTCCTACGAGCAGTACTTC. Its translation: CASSGPGQGSGAFSYEQYF.